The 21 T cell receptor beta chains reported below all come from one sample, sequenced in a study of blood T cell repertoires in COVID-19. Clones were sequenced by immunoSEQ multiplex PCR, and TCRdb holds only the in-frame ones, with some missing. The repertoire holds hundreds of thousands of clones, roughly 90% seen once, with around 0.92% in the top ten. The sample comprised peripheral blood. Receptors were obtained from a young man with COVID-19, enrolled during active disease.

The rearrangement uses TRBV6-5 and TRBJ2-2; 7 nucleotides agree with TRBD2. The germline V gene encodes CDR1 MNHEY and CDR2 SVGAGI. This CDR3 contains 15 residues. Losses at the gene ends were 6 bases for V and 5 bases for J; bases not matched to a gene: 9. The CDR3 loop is CASRRGRAMTGELFF. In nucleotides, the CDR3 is TGTGCCAGCAGGAGAGGGAGGGCCATGACCGGGGAGCTGTTTTTT.

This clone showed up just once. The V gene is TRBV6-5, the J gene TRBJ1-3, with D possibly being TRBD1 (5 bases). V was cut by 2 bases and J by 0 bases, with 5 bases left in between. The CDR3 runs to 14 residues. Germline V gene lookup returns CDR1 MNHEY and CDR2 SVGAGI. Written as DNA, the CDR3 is TGTGCCAGCAGTTACGACAGCTCTGGAAACACCATATATTTT. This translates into CASSYDSSGNTIYF.

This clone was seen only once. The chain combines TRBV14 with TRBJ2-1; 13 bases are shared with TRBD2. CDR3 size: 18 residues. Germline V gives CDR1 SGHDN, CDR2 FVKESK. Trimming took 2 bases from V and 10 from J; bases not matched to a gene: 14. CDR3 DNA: TGTGCCAGCAGCCAAAAAAGGTGGACTAGCGGGAGCTTGGACGAGCAGTTCTTC. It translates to CASSQKRWTSGSLDEQFF.

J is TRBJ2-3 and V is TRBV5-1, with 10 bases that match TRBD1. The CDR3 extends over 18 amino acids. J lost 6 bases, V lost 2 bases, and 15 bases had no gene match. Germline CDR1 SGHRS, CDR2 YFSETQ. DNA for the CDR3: TGCGCCAGCAGCTTAAGGGTCTCCGGGACAGGGGCAAGGGATACGCAGTATTTT. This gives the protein CASSLRVSGTGARDTQYF.

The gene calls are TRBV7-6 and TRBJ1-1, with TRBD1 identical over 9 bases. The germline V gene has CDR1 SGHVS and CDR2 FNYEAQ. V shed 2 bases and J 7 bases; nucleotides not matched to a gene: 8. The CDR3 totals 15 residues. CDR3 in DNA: TGTGCCAGCAGCTTAAGACAGGGGGTCAGACTTGAAGCTTTCTTT. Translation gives CASSLRQGVRLEAFF.

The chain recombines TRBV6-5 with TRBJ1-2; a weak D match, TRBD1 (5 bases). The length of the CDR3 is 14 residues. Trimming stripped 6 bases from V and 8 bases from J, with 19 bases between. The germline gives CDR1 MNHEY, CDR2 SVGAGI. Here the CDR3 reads CASRPGTSMRGYTF. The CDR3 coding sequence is TGTGCCAGCAGGCCCGGGACTTCTATGAGGGGCTACACCTTC.

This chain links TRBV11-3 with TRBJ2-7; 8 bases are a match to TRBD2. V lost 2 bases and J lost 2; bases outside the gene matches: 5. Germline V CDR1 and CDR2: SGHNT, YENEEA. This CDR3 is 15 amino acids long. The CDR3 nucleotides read TGTGCCAGCAGCTTACCACTAGCGGAAGCCTACGAGCAGTACTTC. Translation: CASSLPLAEAYEQYF.

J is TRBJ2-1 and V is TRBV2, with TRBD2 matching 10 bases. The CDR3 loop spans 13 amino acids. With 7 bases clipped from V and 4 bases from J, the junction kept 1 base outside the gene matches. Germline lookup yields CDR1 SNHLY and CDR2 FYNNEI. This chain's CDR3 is CASKAGGYNEQFF. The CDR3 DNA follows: TGTGCCAGCAAAGCGGGAGGGTACAATGAGCAGTTCTTC.

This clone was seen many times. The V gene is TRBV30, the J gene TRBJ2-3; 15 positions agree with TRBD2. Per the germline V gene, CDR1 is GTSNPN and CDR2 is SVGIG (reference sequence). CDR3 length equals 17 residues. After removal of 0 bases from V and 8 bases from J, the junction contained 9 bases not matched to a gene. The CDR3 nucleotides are TGTGCCTGGAGTGTACTGGGACTAGCGGGAGGTCGGGGTACGCAGTATTTT. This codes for CAWSVLGLAGGRGTQYF.

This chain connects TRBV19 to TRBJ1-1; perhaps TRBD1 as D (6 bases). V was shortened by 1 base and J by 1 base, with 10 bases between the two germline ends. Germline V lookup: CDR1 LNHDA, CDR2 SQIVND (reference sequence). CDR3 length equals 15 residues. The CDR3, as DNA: TGTGCCAGTAGTATAGTGGGCAGGGGGAACACTGAAGCTTTCTTT. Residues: CASSIVGRGNTEAFF.

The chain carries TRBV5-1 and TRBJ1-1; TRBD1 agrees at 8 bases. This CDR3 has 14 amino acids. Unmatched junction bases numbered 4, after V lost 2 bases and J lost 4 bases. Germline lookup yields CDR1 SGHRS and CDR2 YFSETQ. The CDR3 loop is CASSLATGATEAFF. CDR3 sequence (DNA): TGCGCCAGCAGCTTAGCGACAGGGGCCACTGAAGCTTTCTTT.

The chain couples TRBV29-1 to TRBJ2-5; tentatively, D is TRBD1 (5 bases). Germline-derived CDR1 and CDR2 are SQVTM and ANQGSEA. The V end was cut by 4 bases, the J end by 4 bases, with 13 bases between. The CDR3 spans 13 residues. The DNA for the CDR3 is TGCAGCGTTGCAGGGTGGGTCGGAGAGACCCAGTACTTC. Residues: CSVAGWVGETQYF.

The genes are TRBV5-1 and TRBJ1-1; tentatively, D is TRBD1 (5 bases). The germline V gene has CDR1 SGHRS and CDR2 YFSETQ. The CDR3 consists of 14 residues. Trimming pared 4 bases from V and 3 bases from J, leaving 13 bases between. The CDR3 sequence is CASSTTGGDTEAFF. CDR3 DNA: TGCGCCAGCAGCACAACAGGAGGGGACACTGAAGCTTTCTTT.

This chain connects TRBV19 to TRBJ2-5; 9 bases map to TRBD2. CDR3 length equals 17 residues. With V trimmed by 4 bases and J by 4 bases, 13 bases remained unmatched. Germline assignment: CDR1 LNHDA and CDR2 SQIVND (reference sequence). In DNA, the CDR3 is TGTGCCAGTAGTAGGGGGCTAGCGGGGATACAATTAGAGACCCAGTACTTC. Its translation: CASSRGLAGIQLETQYF.

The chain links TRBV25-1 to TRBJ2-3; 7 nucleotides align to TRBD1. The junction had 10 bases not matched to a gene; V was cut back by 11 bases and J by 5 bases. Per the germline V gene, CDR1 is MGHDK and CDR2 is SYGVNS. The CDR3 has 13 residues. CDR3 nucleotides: TGTGCCTCCCTGGCAGGGGGAATAGATACGCAGTATTTT. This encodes CASLAGGIDTQYF.

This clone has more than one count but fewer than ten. The CDR3 region is CASSLAGISGNTIYF. The CDR3 DNA reads TGTGCCAGCAGCTTGGCCGGGATCTCTGGAAACACCATATATTTT. This chain uses TRBV5-4 with TRBJ1-3; D uncertain. The V gene lost 0 bases and the J gene lost 0 bases, with 7 bases spanning the gap. The CDR3 consists of 15 residues. The germline gives CDR1 SGHNT, CDR2 YYREEE (reference sequence).

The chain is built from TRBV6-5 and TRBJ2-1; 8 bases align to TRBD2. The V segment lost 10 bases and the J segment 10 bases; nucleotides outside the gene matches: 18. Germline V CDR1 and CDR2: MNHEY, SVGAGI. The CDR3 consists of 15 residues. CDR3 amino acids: CATQIREGPIYEQFF. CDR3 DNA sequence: TGTGCCACCCAAATCCGGGAGGGCCCAATATACGAGCAGTTCTTC.

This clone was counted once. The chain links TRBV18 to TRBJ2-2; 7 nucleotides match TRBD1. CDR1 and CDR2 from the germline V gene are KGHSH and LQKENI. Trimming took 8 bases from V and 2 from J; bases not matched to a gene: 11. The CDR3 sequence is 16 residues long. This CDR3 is CASTEPGQLNTGELFF. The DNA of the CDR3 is TGTGCCAGCACCGAACCGGGACAGCTTAACACCGGGGAGCTGTTTTTT. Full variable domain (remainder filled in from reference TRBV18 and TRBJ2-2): NAGVMQNPRHLVRRRGQEARLRCSPMKGHSHVYWYRQLPEEGLKFMVYLQKENIIDESGMPKERFSAEFPKEGPSILRIQQVVRGDSAAYFCASTEPGQLNTGELFFGEGSRLTVL.

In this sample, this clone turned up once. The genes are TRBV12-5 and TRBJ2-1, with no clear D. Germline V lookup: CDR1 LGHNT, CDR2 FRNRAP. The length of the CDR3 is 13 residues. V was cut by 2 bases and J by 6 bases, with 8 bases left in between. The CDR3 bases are TGTGCTAGTGGTTTGTTGGCGGTCAATGAGCAGTTCTTC. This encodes CASGLLAVNEQFF.

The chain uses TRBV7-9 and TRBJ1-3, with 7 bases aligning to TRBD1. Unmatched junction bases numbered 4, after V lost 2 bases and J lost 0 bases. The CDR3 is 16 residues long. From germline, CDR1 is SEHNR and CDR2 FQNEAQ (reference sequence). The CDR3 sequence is CASSLRDRDSGNTIYF. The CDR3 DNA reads TGTGCCAGCAGCTTAAGGGACAGAGACTCTGGAAACACCATATATTTT.

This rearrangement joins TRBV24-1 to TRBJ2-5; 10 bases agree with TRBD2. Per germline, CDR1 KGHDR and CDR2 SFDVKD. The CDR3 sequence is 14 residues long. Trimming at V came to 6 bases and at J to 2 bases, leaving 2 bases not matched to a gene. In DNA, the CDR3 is TGTGCCACCAGTCCAGCGGGGGGGCAAGAGACCCAGTACTTC. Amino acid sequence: CATSPAGGQETQYF.